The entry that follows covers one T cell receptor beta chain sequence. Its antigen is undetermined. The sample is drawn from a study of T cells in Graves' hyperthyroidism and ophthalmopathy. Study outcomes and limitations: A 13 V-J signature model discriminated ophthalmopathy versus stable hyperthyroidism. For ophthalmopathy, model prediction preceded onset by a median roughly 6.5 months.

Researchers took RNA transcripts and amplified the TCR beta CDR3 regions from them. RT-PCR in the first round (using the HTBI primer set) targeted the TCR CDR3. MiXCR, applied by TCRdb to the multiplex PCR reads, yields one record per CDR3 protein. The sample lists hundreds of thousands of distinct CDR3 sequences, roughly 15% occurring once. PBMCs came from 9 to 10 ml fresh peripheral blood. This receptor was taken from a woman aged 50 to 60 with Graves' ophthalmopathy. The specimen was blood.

DNA for the CDR3: TGTGCCAGTAGTATAGATGAGGCCTCTGGAAACACCATATATTTT. This codes for CASSIDEASGNTIYF. The chain links TRBV19 to TRBJ1-3; D ambiguous. The CDR3 has 15 amino acids. CDR1 and CDR2 from the germline V gene are LNHDA and SQIVND (reference sequence). With 0 bases removed from V and 0 bases from J, the gap between germline ends came to 6 bases.